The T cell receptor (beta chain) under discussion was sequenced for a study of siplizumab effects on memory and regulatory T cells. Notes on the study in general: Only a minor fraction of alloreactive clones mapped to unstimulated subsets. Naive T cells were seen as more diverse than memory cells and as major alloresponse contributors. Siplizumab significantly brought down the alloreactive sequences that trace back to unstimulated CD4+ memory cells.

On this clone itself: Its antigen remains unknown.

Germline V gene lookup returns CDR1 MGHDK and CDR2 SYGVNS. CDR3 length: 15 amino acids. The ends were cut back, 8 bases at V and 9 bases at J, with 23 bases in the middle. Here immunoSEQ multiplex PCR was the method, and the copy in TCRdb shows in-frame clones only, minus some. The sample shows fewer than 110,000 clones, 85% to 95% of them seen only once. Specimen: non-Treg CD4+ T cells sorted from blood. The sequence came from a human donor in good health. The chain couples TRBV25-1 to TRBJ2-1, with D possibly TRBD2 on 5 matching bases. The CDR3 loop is CASPFSEGNKGEQFF. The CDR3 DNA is TGTGCCAGCCCCTTTTCAGAGGGCAATAAGGGTGAGCAGTTCTTC.